The 24 T cell receptor beta chains below were found in one sample sequenced in a study of esophageal squamous cell carcinoma under preoperative chemotherapy. TCRdb ran MiXCR on the PCR reads and lists one entry per CDR3 protein. Of roughly 30,000 distinct CDR3 sequences in the sample, 45% to 55% were seen once. Time point given: before preoperative PTX-NDP chemotherapy. Sampling was done from a patient given preoperative chemotherapy. The source of these receptors is a human donor with esophageal squamous cell carcinoma. The donor label of this sample is uncertain.

This clonotype occurred a few times. This chain links TRBV24-1 with TRBJ1-1, with a tentative D call TRBD1 (5 bases). The CDR3 has 11 amino acids. Germline-derived CDR1 and CDR2 are KGHDR and SFDVKD. With 9 bases removed from V and 1 base from J, the gap between germline ends came to 5 bases. For the CDR3, the DNA is TGTGCCACCGGGACGAACACTGAAGCTTTCTTT. It encodes CATGTNTEAFF.

V usage is TRBV24-1 and J usage is TRBJ2-3; D remains unclear. The germline V gene has CDR1 KGHDR and CDR2 SFDVKD. The CDR3 runs 16 residues. V lost 2 bases to trimming and J lost 2 bases, with 13 bases between them. This chain's CDR3 is CATSDSNRVNTDTQYF. The CDR3 DNA sequence: TGTGCCACCAGTGATTCCAACCGGGTTAACACAGATACGCAGTATTTT.

This chain connects TRBV7-3 to TRBJ2-1; D is possibly TRBD2 (6 bases). The CDR3 is 17 amino acids. Germline lookup yields CDR1 SGHTA and CDR2 FQGTGA. V lost 3 bases, J lost 6 bases, and 21 bases lay in between. The DNA of the CDR3 is TGTGCCAGCAGCTTGAGTTCGGGCGGGCCCGGGGGCAATGAGCAGTTCTTC. Its protein product is CASSLSSGGPGGNEQFF.

On this clonotype: At one end, the junction sequence differs from germline, possibly due to a read error. The rearrangement joins TRBV7-3 to TRBJ2-3; D unresolved. In germline, CDR1 is SGHTA, CDR2 FQGTGA. The length of the CDR3 is 16 residues. CDR3 protein: CASSLSGQCSADTQYF. CDR3 coding DNA: TGTGCCAGCAGCTTATCGGGCCAGTGTTCCGCAGACACGCAGTATTTT.

This clonotype was observed at least ten times. The chain has TRBV12-3 or TRBV12-4 and TRBJ1-2; 8 bases agree with TRBD1. This CDR3 comprises 13 residues. The J segment lost 4 bases and the V segment lost 6 bases, leaving 4 bases of the junction unmatched. The CDR3 nucleotides are TGTGCCAGCAGCCCGACAGGGGCCTATGGCTACACCTTC. Translated, it gives CASSPTGAYGYTF.

The chain links TRBV7-6 to TRBJ2-1; 12 bases agree with TRBD2. Germline CDR1 and CDR2: SGHVS and FNYEAQ. After removal of 1 base from V and 15 bases from J, the junction contained 7 bases not matched to a gene. The CDR3 runs 14 residues. The DNA for the CDR3 is TGTGCCAGCAGCTTAGAGCCTAGCGGGGGGGCCGGGTTCTTC. Its protein product is CASSLEPSGGAGFF. The whole variable domain, filled in from reference TRBV7-6 and TRBJ2-1, reads GAGVSQSPRYKVTKRGQDVALRCDPISGHVSLYWYRQALGQGPEFLTYFNYEAQQDKSGLPNDRFSAERPEGSISTLTIQRTEQRDSAMYRCASSLEPSGGAGFFGPGTRLTVL.

Sample share makes this clonotype large. The V call is TRBV7-2, the J call TRBJ2-3, with D perhaps matching TRBD1 or TRBD2 (6 bases each). CDR3 length: 15 amino acids. V dropped 4 bases and J dropped 3 bases, with 14 bases sitting between them. Per the germline V gene, CDR1 is SGHTA and CDR2 is FQGNSA. CDR3 loop: CASSYPGAPTDTQYF. In nucleotides, the CDR3 is TGTGCCAGCAGCTATCCGGGGGCGCCGACAGATACGCAGTATTTT. The entire variable domain, with the rest obtained from reference TRBV7-2 and TRBJ2-3, is as follows: GAGVSQSPSNKVTEKGKDVELRCDPISGHTALYWYRQSLGQGLEFLIYFQGNSAPDKSGLPSDRFSAERTGGSVSTLTIQRTQQEDSAVYLCASSYPGAPTDTQYFGPGTRLTVL.

This clonotype was seen at least ten times. The V gene is TRBV6-1, the J gene TRBJ2-5, with D perhaps TRBD1 or TRBD2 (6 bases each). Trimming took 6 bases from V and 5 from J, leaving 10 bases between them. The CDR3 contains 12 residues. Per the germline V gene, CDR1 is MNHNS and CDR2 is SASEGT. The CDR3 region is CASSRRGETQYF. DNA for the CDR3: TGTGCCAGCAGCCGGAGGGGGGAGACCCAGTACTTC.

Sample share makes this clonotype medium-sized. This chain connects TRBV7-8 to TRBJ2-1; the D gene is possibly TRBD2 (5 bases). Trimming left V 4 bases short and J 6 bases short, with 13 bases between. CDR3 length: 14 amino acids. Per germline, CDR1 SGHVS and CDR2 FQNEAQ. As DNA, the CDR3 is TGTGCCAGCAGCTCAACTAGTGCGGCCAATGAGCAGTTCTTC. This sequence encodes CASSSTSAANEQFF.

The chain is built from TRBV11-3 and TRBJ2-3, with D possibly TRBD1 on 5 matching bases. The CDR3 totals 15 residues. Germline values: CDR1 SGHNT, CDR2 YENEEA. Trimming cost V 4 bases and J 2 bases, with 13 bases left between them. Here the CDR3 reads CASSSRQGPTDTQYF. The CDR3 nucleotides are TGTGCCAGCAGCTCAAGGCAGGGTCCCACAGATACGCAGTATTTT.

The chain recombines TRBV7-2 with TRBJ2-1, with 11 bases that match TRBD1. The V segment lost 5 bases and the J segment 4 bases; nucleotides outside the gene matches: 7. Germline V gene data show CDR1 as SGHTA and CDR2 as FQGNSA. The length of the CDR3 is 16 residues. CDR3 residues: CASSESGQGAYNEQFF. The CDR3, as DNA: TGTGCCAGCAGCGAGTCAGGACAGGGGGCTTACAATGAGCAGTTCTTC.

On this clonotype itself: A junction boundary mismatches the germline segment, possibly from a read error. V usage is TRBV7-2 and J usage is TRBJ2-1; TRBD2 matches at 7 bases. Germline CDR1 and CDR2: SGHTA and FQGNSA. This CDR3 has 19 residues. CDR3 sequence: CASSLGWDLTGGRNKELFF. In nucleotides, the CDR3 is TGTGCCAGCAGCTTAGGATGGGATCTAACGGGAGGAAGGAACAAGGAGCTGTTCTTT. The variable domain in full, with the rest retrieved from reference TRBV7-2 and TRBJ2-1, is GAGVSQSPSNKVTEKGKDVELRCDPISGHTALYWYRQSLGQGLEFLIYFQGNSAPDKSGLPSDRFSAERTGGSVSTLTIQRTQQEDSAVYLCASSLGWDLTGGRNKELFFGPGTRLTVL.

The V call is TRBV10-2, the J call TRBJ2-1; D unclear. The DNA end lines up better with TRBJ2-5; the J call may be wrong. The CDR3 has 12 residues. Germline lookup yields CDR1 WSHSY and CDR2 SAAADI. As DNA, the CDR3 is TGCGCCAGCAGGGACCCCGCAGAGACCCAGTACTTC. Translation: CASRDPAETQYF.

This chain connects TRBV7-8 to TRBJ2-4, with 8 positions matching TRBD1. The germline gives CDR1 SGHVS, CDR2 FQNEAQ. The CDR3 is 14 residues long. CDR3 sequence reads: CGGRGPGAKNTQYF. The CDR3 DNA reads as TGTGGCGGCAGGGGGCCGGGAGCCAAAAACACGCAGTACTTC.

The chain combines TRBV6-1 with TRBJ1-1; a weak D match, TRBD1 (5 bases). Looked up from germline, CDR1 is MNHNS and CDR2 is SASEGT. This CDR3 comprises 13 residues. V dropped 6 bases and J dropped 6 bases, with 14 bases sitting between them. CDR3 region: CASSLDWGAEAFF. CDR3 in DNA: TGTGCCAGCAGCCTAGATTGGGGGGCTGAAGCTTTCTTT.

This clonotype was detected many times. The chain combines TRBV6-5 with TRBJ2-5; 11 nucleotides agree with TRBD2. CDR3 length equals 16 residues. Germline loops: CDR1 MNHEY, CDR2 SVGAGI. V shed 0 bases and J 11 bases; nucleotides not matched to a gene: 11. As DNA, the CDR3 is TGTGCCAGCAGTTACTCGTCGGCTAGCGGGAGGCAGGAGCAGTACTTC. Protein: CASSYSSASGRQEQYF.

At least ten counts were recorded for this clonotype. The chain carries TRBV5-5 and TRBJ2-2; D gene uncertain. V lost 3 bases to trimming and J lost 6 bases, with 9 bases between them. Germline CDR1 SGHKS, CDR2 YYEKEE (reference sequence). The CDR3 runs to 13 residues. This CDR3 is CASSSQGSGELFF. The CDR3 coding sequence is TGTGCCAGCAGCTCACAAGGTTCCGGGGAGCTGTTTTTT.

The gene calls are TRBV6-1 and TRBJ1-6; D gene ambiguous. Germline CDR1 and CDR2: MNHNS and SASEGT. The CDR3 loop spans 14 amino acids. The V end lost 8 bases, the J end lost 19 bases, and 27 bases lay between the germline ends. The CDR3 reads CASGLASRAYEQHF. The CDR3 DNA reads TGTGCCAGCGGACTAGCTTCACGGGCCTACGAGCAGCACTTT.

The rearrangement joins TRBV30 to TRBJ2-3, with D maybe TRBD2 (6 bases). Trimming shortened V by 0 bases and J by 4 bases, and 14 bases separated the two germline ends. CDR1 GTSNPN and CDR2 SVGIG come from the germline V gene (reference sequence). There are 15 residues in the CDR3. The CDR3 DNA reads as TGTGCCTGGAGTGTAGGAGGCGGAGGGGCAGATACGCAGTATTTT. Protein product: CAWSVGGGGADTQYF.

Concerning this clonotype itself: At one end the junction does not follow the germline gene, possibly because of a read error. This chain connects TRBV6-4 to TRBJ2-2; maybe TRBD2 (11 bases). Germline V gene data show CDR1 as MRHNA and CDR2 as SNTAGT. The CDR3 runs to 23 residues. The CDR3 spells CARRGWTESSGRVRTGGTGALFF. CDR3 in DNA: TGTGCCAGGAGAGGGTGGACAGAAAGTAGCGGGAGGGTCCGGACTGGGGGGACAGGGGCGCTGTTTTTT.

This clonotype was recorded many times. This chain joins TRBV6-5 and TRBJ2-3, with TRBD2 as a possible D gene (5 bases). V lost 5 bases and J lost 4, with 13 bases in between. This CDR3 is 14 amino acids long. The V gene's germline CDR1 is MNHEY and CDR2 SVGAGI. DNA of the CDR3: TGTGCCAGCAGTAGACGAGGGCCGGCAGATACGCAGTATTTT. Translation gives CASSRRGPADTQYF.

In regard to this clonotype: A junction end diverges from the germline sequence, so it may reflect a read error. The gene calls are TRBV27 and TRBJ2-7; TRBD2 might be the D (5 bases). CDR1 is MNHEY, CDR2 SMNVEV, per germline (reference sequence). CDR3 length equals 14 residues. This CDR3 is CASSLSAGYSPLHF. The CDR3 nucleotides are TGTGCCAGCAGTTTATCGGCGGGCTATTCACCCCTCCACTTC.

In its sample, this clonotype was seen a few times. The chain uses TRBV7-2 and TRBJ2-3; D gene uncertain. From germline, CDR1 is SGHTA and CDR2 FQGNSA. The ends were cut back, 3 bases at V and 6 bases at J, with 13 bases in the middle. The CDR3 is 14 residues long. CDR3 nucleotide sequence: TGTGCCAGCAGCTTCATTAACCCTCGGGATACGCAGTATTTT. Encoded protein: CASSFINPRDTQYF.

V usage is TRBV25-1 and J usage is TRBJ2-1, with D possibly TRBD2 on 6 matching bases. V lost 1 base and J lost 0, with 7 bases in between. The CDR3 runs 15 residues. Germline lookup yields CDR1 MGHDK and CDR2 SYGVNS. Here the CDR3 reads CASSEWGVSYNEQFF. The CDR3 DNA follows: TGTGCCAGCAGTGAATGGGGGGTCTCCTACAATGAGCAGTTCTTC.